The text below deals with one T cell receptor (beta chain). CDR3 length equals 18 residues. CDR1 is SGHNT and CDR2 is YYREEE in the germline V gene (reference sequence). J lost 3 bases, V lost 7 bases, and 14 bases had no gene match. The table came from immunoSEQ multiplex PCR; TCRdb's copy has only in-frame clones and leaves some out. The table lists about 150,000 clones, around 91% of them singletons. The entry originates in a study of T cell responses to AZD1222 COVID-19 vaccine. This clonotype was obtained from an adult in good health. The chain recombines TRBV5-4 with TRBJ2-1, with 12 bases fitting TRBD2. The input for sequencing was peripheral blood, taken on day 0 of AZD1222 vaccination. In DNA, the CDR3 is TGTGCCAGCGGGGCGGTCTCCTCGGGACTAGCGGGCTACAATGAGCAGTTCTTC. Translating it yields CASGAVSSGLAGYNEQFF.